The rows below give T cell receptor beta chains drawn from one sample of a study of shared clonotypes between healthy human individuals. The repertoire was sequenced with immunoSEQ multiplex PCR; TCRdb's copy has only in-frame clones and lacks some. This table has about 2,200,000 clones, just over 90% appearing once. The sequenced material came from naive CD8+ T cells from PBMCs. The receptor source for this set is a man between 18 and 29 years old in good health. Some clones in this sample may be carry-over from other donors' samples. The CDR3 runs from the conserved cysteine through the conserved F or W. Fields, in order: clone size, J gene, V gene, D gene, CDR3 DNA, CDR3 protein. The D gene is left open where the match is weak. Expanded clones get a size class; other rows say once, few or many, or leave the size out.

- TRBJ1-5 TRBV28 TRBD1 TGTGCCAGCAGTTCCGGCATCTGGACAGGGGGAAATCAGCCCCAGCATTTT CASSSGIWTGGNQPQHF
- TRBJ2-7 TRBV5-1 - TGCGCCAGCAGCTTGGGTGGGTTCTACGAGCAGTACTTC CASSLGGFYEQYF
- TRBJ1-1 TRBV5-6 - TGTGCCAGCAACTGGGGAGACACCTTGAACACTGAAGCTTTCTTT CASNWGDTLNTEAFF
- TRBJ1-6 TRBV10-3 - TGTGCCACAAACCCGGTCCTCGGGCATTCACCCCTCCACTTT CATNPVLGHSPLHF
- TRBJ1-1 TRBV5-1 - TGCGCCAGCAGCTTGTACCCAGCATTGAACACTGAAGCTTTCTTT CASSLYPALNTEAFF
few TRBJ1-1 TRBV28 - TGTGCCAGCAGTTTCAAAGGGGAAGGCACTGAAGCTTTCTTT CASSFKGEGTEAFF
- TRBJ1-2 TRBV18 - TGTGCCAGCTTCTCCGGGAGAAACAGCGGTTGGGCAGAGAAAGTTGGCTACACCTTC CASFSGRNSGWAEKVGYTF
few TRBJ2-5 TRBV19 - TGTGCCAGTAGTATCCGACCTACCCCCCCCCTTGGACAAGAGACCCAGTACTTC CASSIRPTPPLGQETQYF
once TRBJ2-7 TRBV4-2 - TGTGCCAGCAGCATCGGACAGTACTCCTACGAGCAGTACTTC CASSIGQYSYEQYF
- TRBJ2-3 TRBV9 TRBD1 TGTGCCAGCAGCGGATTGGACAGGGGGAGATATACGCAGTATTTT CASSGLDRGRYTQYF
once TRBJ2-1 TRBV2 TRBD2 TGTGCCAGCAGTGGGACTAGCGGGAGCGTCTCCTACAATGAGCAGTTCTTC CASSGTSGSVSYNEQFF
- TRBJ1-5 TRBV27 - TGTGCCAGCAGTTTCCACCGGGACACCTATAGCAATCAGCCCCAGCATTTT CASSFHRDTYSNQPQHF
few TRBJ2-7 TRBV6-5 TRBD1 TGTGCCAGCAGTTACTCGGGGACAGACCCCTACGAGCAGTACTTC CASSYSGTDPYEQYF
few TRBJ2-7 TRBV7-9 - TGTGCCAGCAGCCCAGCCCCTTCCGAGCAGTACTTC CASSPAPSEQYF
- TRBJ2-7 TRBV5-4 - TGTGCCAGCAGCCCCCGTGGGGACGAGCAGTACTTC CASSPRGDEQYF
- TRBJ2-3 TRBV25-1 - TGTGCCAGCAGTTATAGGACCACCACAGATACGCAGTATTTT CASSYRTTTDTQYF
- TRBJ2-7 TRBV4-1 TRBD1 TGCGCCAGCAGCCAAGATCGGACAGGGACGTCCTACGAGCAGTACTTC CASSQDRTGTSYEQYF
- TRBJ2-1 TRBV6-5 - TGTGCCAGCAGTTACTCGCGCGGGGAGGGGGGCGATGAGCAGTTCTTC CASSYSRGEGGDEQFF